A selection of T cell receptor beta chains follows, all from one sample in a study of T-cell memory formation after mild COVID-19. One entry per CDR3 protein results from TCRdb running MiXCR on the 5' RACE reads. The table includes roughly 400,000 distinct CDR3 sequences, around 17% detected once. The sequenced sample consisted of PBMCs or a T cell subset sorted from them (not recorded which). These receptors were collected from a man between 18 and 35 years old who had mild COVID-19 (a few samples of this study predate the infection). Cell type and time point are not known. Both conserved end residues are part of each CDR3. A D gene is named only where the DNA matches it firmly. Clone size is not always given. Where it is, it says once, few, many or a class for expanded clones.

v_call	j_call	clone_size	d_call	cdr3_nt	cdr3_aa
TRBV7-6	TRBJ2-1	-	TRBD2	TGTGCCAGCAGCCCCTCAGCGGGGCAGGAGCAGTTCTTC	CASSPSAGQEQFF
TRBV20-1	TRBJ1-1	many	-	TGCAGTGCTAGAGCGGGGGGTATGAACACTGAAGCCTTCTTT	CSARAGGMNTEAFF
TRBV4-1	TRBJ2-1	-	-	TGCGCCAGCAGCCAAGGTTGGGGTGGTGAGCAGTTCTTC	CASSQGWGGEQFF
TRBV20-1	TRBJ1-2	few	TRBD1	TGCAGTGCTAGAGGACAGGGGGATGACACCTTC	CSARGQGDDTF
TRBV6-2/TRBV6-3	TRBJ1-1	few	-	TGTGCCAGCAGTTACCCGAATAGGATGAACACTGAAGCTTTCTTT	CASSYPNRMNTEAFF
TRBV29-1	TRBJ1-1	-	-	TGCAGCGTTGAAGAAGCACCAGGGGTAATATCTGAAGCTTTCTTT	CSVEEAPGVISEAFF
TRBV9	TRBJ1-6	-	TRBD1	TGTGCCAGCAGCGTAGCGGGGGCATGGGGGACAGGGAGTTCACCCCTCCACTTT	CASSVAGAWGTGSSPLHF
TRBV18	TRBJ2-3	few	-	TGTGCCAGCTCACCGGCAGGGGCGATGACAGATACGCAGTATTTT	CASSPAGAMTDTQYF
TRBV4-3	TRBJ2-7	few	-	TGCGCCAGCAGCCAAGAAGTCCCAGGGACTTACGAGCAGTACTTC	CASSQEVPGTYEQYF
TRBV7-9	TRBJ2-3	few	-	TGTGCCAGCAGCTTTGATGGGGCTAGCACAGATACGCAGTATTTT	CASSFDGASTDTQYF
TRBV11-2	TRBJ2-6	few	-	TGTGCCAGCAGCTTAATCAGGTCAGGCTCTGGGGCCAACGTCCTGACTTTC	CASSLIRSGSGANVLTF
TRBV7-6	TRBJ2-5	few	TRBD2	TGTGCCAGCAGCCCTTTAGCGGGGGGGACGGAGACCCAGTACTTC	CASSPLAGGTETQYF
TRBV4-3	TRBJ2-5	few	TRBD2	TGCGCCAGCAGCCGATCTGGGACTAGCGGGGGGAAAGAGACCCAGTACTTC	CASSRSGTSGGKETQYF
TRBV6-2/TRBV6-3	TRBJ1-5	-	-	TGTGCCAGCAGTCACCTCCAAAGGGGTAGCAATCAGCCCCAGCATTTT	CASSHLQRGSNQPQHF
TRBV11-2	TRBJ2-3	once	TRBD2	TGTGCCAGCAGTTCCTCCGGGACTAGCGGGAGGGCGGATACGCAGTATTTT	CASSSSGTSGRADTQYF
TRBV7-2	TRBJ2-1	-	TRBD1	TGTGCCAGCAGCTTAAGATCGAGGAGGGACAGGGTCTACAATGAGCAGTTCTTC	CASSLRSRRDRVYNEQFF
TRBV6-5	TRBJ1-2	-	-	TGTGCCAGCAGTTACAGCCCGGGTGGCTATGGCTACACCTTC	CASSYSPGGYGYTF
TRBV2	TRBJ1-6	-	-	TGTGCCAGCAATAGACGTGGGCAACCACCCCTCCACTTT	CASNRRGQPPLHF
TRBV6-5	TRBJ2-1	-	-	TGTGCCAGCAGTTCCGGGGTCCATGAGCAGTTCTTC	CASSSGVHEQFF
TRBV6-2/TRBV6-3	TRBJ1-1	few	-	TGTGCCAGCAGTTACGGGGGGTCCACTGAAGCTTTCTTT	CASSYGGSTEAFF
TRBV12-3/TRBV12-4	TRBJ2-5	-	-	TGTGCCAGCACCGTCCCCGGGGAGACCCAGTACTTC	CASTVPGETQYF
TRBV24-1	TRBJ2-2	few	TRBD1	TGTGCCACCAGTGATTCCGGGGGGACAGGGATCACCGGGGAGCTGTTTTTT	CATSDSGGTGITGELFF
TRBV10-3	TRBJ2-2	-	TRBD1	TGTGCCATCAGTTCCGGGACAGGGAACACCGGGGAGCTGTTTTTT	CAISSGTGNTGELFF
TRBV7-7	TRBJ2-7	-	TRBD2	TGTGCCAGCAGCCTCGGGGCGGGGGTGTACGCCGAGCAGTACTTC	CASSLGAGVYAEQYF
TRBV11-1	TRBJ2-3	few	-	TGTGCCAGCAGCTCGTGGGGACCGACCCTAGGGGAAGATACGCAGTATTTT	CASSSWGPTLGEDTQYF
TRBV14	TRBJ2-1	-	TRBD1	TGTGCCAGCAGCCACCTGACAGGGTTCGCCTACAATGAGCAGTTCTTC	CASSHLTGFAYNEQFF
TRBV9	TRBJ1-2	-	TRBD1	TGTGCCAGCAGCGGCACAGGGGCCGACTATGGCTACACCTTC	CASSGTGADYGYTF
TRBV30	TRBJ2-3	few	TRBD1	TGTGCCTGGAGTGTACCCTATGGGACAGCGAGCACAGATACGCAGTATTTT	CAWSVPYGTASTDTQYF
TRBV2	TRBJ2-7	few	TRBD1	TGTGCCAGCGGCAGGGGGCCGGACGAGCAGTACTTC	CASGRGPDEQYF
TRBV5-1	TRBJ1-1	-	-	TGCGCCAGCAGCTCCCGGGCTAGCACTGAAGCTTTCTTT	CASSSRASTEAFF
TRBV20-1	TRBJ1-5	few	-	TGCAGTGCTAGAGGGCACACGACAATTTCCTCTGGTCAGCCCCAGCATTTT	CSARGHTTISSGQPQHF
TRBV19	TRBJ2-3	few	-	TGTGCCAGTAGTATAGGCCCCGGCGGTGATACGCAGTATTTT	CASSIGPGGDTQYF
TRBV7-2	TRBJ2-1	-	-	TGTGCCAGCCGGGACAAACCCTACAATGAGCAGTTCTTC	CASRDKPYNEQFF
TRBV6-2/TRBV6-3	TRBJ2-5	few	TRBD2	TGTGCCAGCAGTTACCCCAGCGGGGGGAATCAAGAGACCCAGTACTTC	CASSYPSGGNQETQYF